Below are 5 T cell receptor beta chains sequenced from a single sample in a study of T cells in localized non-small cell lung cancer. TCRdb's copy holds only in-frame clones and misses some; the assay was immunoSEQ multiplex PCR. The table has around 48,000 clones, roughly 80% seen once. The specimen comprised peripheral blood, sampled before any cancer treatment. Receptor source: a man aged 40 to 70 with stage I squamous cell lung carcinoma.

The chain has TRBV7-3 and TRBJ1-2; TRBD1 agrees at 9 bases. Germline V gives CDR1 SGHTA, CDR2 FQGTGA. CDR3 length: 17 amino acids. V lost 5 bases to trimming and J lost 0 bases; unmatched junction nucleotides: 10. The CDR3 region has the DNA TGTGCCAGCAGCATCCCCGGACAGGGGAATACTAACTATGGCTACACCTTC. Its translation: CASSIPGQGNTNYGYTF.

The rearrangement uses TRBV9 and TRBJ2-7; either TRBD1 or TRBD2 may supply D (5 bases each). CDR3 length: 14 residues. Germline CDR1 is SGDLS and CDR2 is YYNGEE. V lost 0 bases to trimming and J lost 6 bases, with 13 bases between them. In nucleotides, the CDR3 is TGTGCCAGCAGCGTAGGGGTTGAGGGGTTCGAGCAGTACTTC. Encoded protein: CASSVGVEGFEQYF.

Remarks on this clone: This specimen includes other DNA sequences encoding the same CDR3. V is TRBV28 and J is TRBJ1-1, with unresolved D. The germline V and J ends were trimmed by 7 bases and 1 base, with 4 bases remaining between them. The CDR3 length is 11 residues. The germline gives CDR1 MDHEN, CDR2 SYDVKM. CDR3 DNA: TGTGCCAGCACTGGGAACACTGAAGCTTTCTTT. Translation: CASTGNTEAFF.

The gene calls are TRBV29-1 and TRBJ1-1, with 9 bases matching TRBD1. From germline, CDR1 is SQVTM and CDR2 ANQGSEA. This CDR3 spans 14 amino acids. V lost 7 bases to trimming and J lost 3 bases; unmatched junction nucleotides: 9. The CDR3 loop reads CSAGQGRGDTEAFF. DNA for the CDR3: TGCAGCGCCGGACAGGGGCGAGGGGACACTGAAGCTTTCTTT.

The rearrangement joins TRBV7-8 to TRBJ1-1; D may be TRBD1 (6 bases). The germline V gene encodes CDR1 SGHVS and CDR2 FQNEAQ. V lost 5 bases to trimming and J lost 0 bases, with 19 bases between them. The CDR3 is made up of 17 amino acids. As DNA, the CDR3 is TGTGCCAGCAGCCTCCCGGCCTACAGGGCCTTGAACACTGAAGCTTTCTTT. Its translation: CASSLPAYRALNTEAFF.